A selection of T cell receptor beta chains follows, all from one sample in a study of PD-1 blockade in mismatch repair-deficient tumors. The table came from immunoSEQ multiplex PCR; TCRdb's copy has only in-frame clones and leaves some out. The table has approximately 50,000 clones, roughly 78% seen once; the top ten hold 3% to 3.5%. The sequencing used peripheral blood, collected 4 weeks after starting pembrolizumab. The receptors were gathered from an adult with mismatch repair-deficient cancer. Each CDR3 is given with its conserved first and last residue. A D gene is named only where the DNA matches it firmly. Size is stated for part of the rows, as once, few or many counts, or as a class when the clone is expanded.

TRBV27	few	TRBJ2-5	TRBD1	TGTGCCAGCAGTTTGTATACAGGGGTTGGAGAGACCCAGTACTTC	CASSLYTGVGETQYF
TRBV21-1	-	TRBJ2-1	-	TGTGCCAGCATGGGACTAGTTGACAATGAGCAGTTCTTC	CASMGLVDNEQFF
TRBV5-8	-	TRBJ2-7	TRBD1	TGTGCCAGCAGCAAACCGGGACAGGTTTTGTACGAGCAGTACTTC	CASSKPGQVLYEQYF
TRBV28	few	TRBJ1-1	TRBD1	TGTGCCAGCACCCCATACAGGGGAGAAGCTTTCTTT	CASTPYRGEAFF
TRBV12-5	-	TRBJ2-1	TRBD1	TGTGCTAGTGGTTTGGTACTGAACGACAGGGTGCAGCAGTTCTTC	CASGLVLNDRVQQFF
TRBV18	once	TRBJ2-7	TRBD2	TGTGCCAGCTCACCCGGGGCTAGCGGCGTATGGGGGCAGTACTTC	CASSPGASGVWGQYF
TRBV5-1	few	TRBJ1-2	TRBD1	TGCGCCAGCAGCAAAGGACAGGGGGCTAACTATGGCTACACCTTC	CASSKGQGANYGYTF
TRBV7-9	-	TRBJ2-2	-	TGTGCCAGCAGCTTAGCGGAGAACACCGGGGAGCTGTTTTTT	CASSLAENTGELFF
TRBV30	-	TRBJ1-2	-	TGTGCCTGGAGTAGGCAGCAGGCTAACTATGGCTACACCTTC	CAWSRQQANYGYTF
TRBV28	once	TRBJ1-5	TRBD1	TGTGCCAGCAGTTTATTTAGGGGGCTTAGCAATCAGCCCCAGCATTTT	CASSLFRGLSNQPQHF
TRBV11-2	-	TRBJ1-3	-	TGTGCCAGCAGCTTAGCCGAGGAAGTTGGAAACACCATATATTTT	CASSLAEEVGNTIYF
TRBV21-1	once	TRBJ1-1	-	TGTGCCAGCAGCGGGGGGGGACAGAGCTACACTGAAGCTTTCTTT	CASSGGGQSYTEAFF
TRBV9	-	TRBJ1-1	-	TGTGCCAGCAGCGTCCAAGTTCTAAACACTGAAGCTTTCTTT	CASSVQVLNTEAFF
TRBV5-6	-	TRBJ2-1	-	TGTGCCAGCAGCTTATCGGGGAGTAGAAATGAGCAGTTCTTC	CASSLSGSRNEQFF
TRBV9	-	TRBJ1-3	-	TGTGCCAGCAGCGACCCTCGGGACACTAGTTTT	CASSDPRDTSF
TRBV5-1	-	TRBJ2-5	-	TGCGCCAGCAGCCCCTCACAGATACCTCAAGAGACCCAGTACTTC	CASSPSQIPQETQYF
TRBV5-5	-	TRBJ2-5	-	TGTGCCAGCAGCTTACTTCAAGAGACCCAGTACTTC	CASSLLQETQYF
TRBV5-4	-	TRBJ2-2	-	TGTGCCAGCAGCCCCGCAGGGATGAACACCGGGGAGCTGTTTTTT	CASSPAGMNTGELFF
TRBV27	-	TRBJ1-5	TRBD1	TGTGCCAGCAGTTTATCGGCAGGGGGCGATCATCAGCCCCAGCATTTT	CASSLSAGGDHQPQHF
TRBV5-1	-	TRBJ2-1	TRBD2	TGCGCCAGCAGCTGGGGGACTAGCGGGATTGGCAATGAGCAGTTCTTC	CASSWGTSGIGNEQFF
TRBV11-3	-	TRBJ1-1	-	TGTGCCAGCAGCTTAGGGAGGAACACTGAAGCTTTCTTT	CASSLGRNTEAFF
TRBV5-6	-	TRBJ2-7	TRBD2	TGTGCCAGCAGCTTGGTGCAGGGAGGGACCGAGCAGTACTTC	CASSLVQGGTEQYF
TRBV25-1	-	TRBJ2-1	TRBD2	TGTGCCAGGCACGATAGCGGGGGGGACTACAATGAGCAGTTCTTC	CARHDSGGDYNEQFF
TRBV18	few	TRBJ1-2	-	TGTGCCAGCTCAGATGAAGGCTCCAGCTATGGCTACACCTTC	CASSDEGSSYGYTF
TRBV7-9	-	TRBJ1-1	-	TGTGCCAGCAGCTCTCCAGGGAACACTGAAGCTTTCTTT	CASSSPGNTEAFF
TRBV28	once	TRBJ1-1	TRBD1	TGTGCCAGCAGTTTACTCGGGACAGGGGCACCCAACACTGAAGCTTTCTTT	CASSLLGTGAPNTEAFF
TRBV10-3	-	TRBJ2-3	TRBD1	TGTGCCATCAGTGATGTTCTGACAGGGGCCAGCACAGATACGCAGTATTTT	CAISDVLTGASTDTQYF
TRBV27	-	TRBJ2-2	-	TGTGCCAGCAGTTGGATTGGGCAGGGGAAAAACACCGGGGAGCTGTTTTTT	CASSWIGQGKNTGELFF
TRBV6-1	-	TRBJ1-5	-	TGTGCCAGCAGTGAAGCGCTGGGTCGTGGAGGGAGTCAGCCCCAGCATTTT	CASSEALGRGGSQPQHF
TRBV7-9	-	TRBJ1-5	TRBD1	TGTGCCAGCAGCTTAGAAGGGGGCACCAATCAGCCCCAGCATTTT	CASSLEGGTNQPQHF
TRBV30	few	TRBJ1-3	-	TGTGCCTGGAGTGTAGACGACACCATATATTTT	CAWSVDDTIYF
TRBV14	-	TRBJ2-1	TRBD2	TGTGCCAGCAGCCTGCGGCAAGCGGGGGAGCAGTTCTTC	CASSLRQAGEQFF
TRBV7-8	-	TRBJ2-3	-	TGTGCCAGCAGCTTAGACCGCGGGGTTGGCACAGATACGCAGTATTTT	CASSLDRGVGTDTQYF
TRBV11-3	-	TRBJ2-7	-	TGTGCCAGCAGCTTAGTATTGTCCGTTTCCTACGAGCAGTACTTC	CASSLVLSVSYEQYF
TRBV10-2	few	TRBJ2-7	TRBD2	TGCGCCAGCAGTGGGACTAGCGGAATCTACGAGCAGTACTTC	CASSGTSGIYEQYF
TRBV14	-	TRBJ2-3	-	TGTGCCAGCAGCCAAGACCGGTGGGCCACAGATACGCAGTATTTT	CASSQDRWATDTQYF
TRBV18	few	TRBJ2-7	-	TGTGCCAGCTCCCCCGGGGTTGTCTACGAGCAGTACTTC	CASSPGVVYEQYF
TRBV10-3	-	TRBJ2-2	TRBD2	TGTGCCATCAGTGAAACTAGCGCAGACACCGGGGAGCTGTTTTTT	CAISETSADTGELFF
TRBV14	-	TRBJ2-3	-	TGTGCCAGCAGCCAAGACGCCAGGGACACAGATACGCAGTATTTT	CASSQDARDTDTQYF
TRBV5-4	-	TRBJ2-1	TRBD2	TGTGCCAGCAGCGTACCTAGCGGGAGTAATGAGCAGTTCTTC	CASSVPSGSNEQFF
TRBV5-5	-	TRBJ2-7	-	TGTGCCAGCAGCGGGGGACAAACCTACGAGCAGTACTTC	CASSGGQTYEQYF
TRBV7-3	-	TRBJ2-1	-	TGTGCCAGCAGCCCGCGACTGAGCTCCTACAATGAGCAGTTCTTC	CASSPRLSSYNEQFF
TRBV27	-	TRBJ1-2	-	TGTGCCAGCAGTCTACATTATTCGGGGCTGGACTATGGCTACACCTTC	CASSLHYSGLDYGYTF
TRBV27	-	TRBJ2-1	-	TGTGCCAGCTATCTCCGCAATGAGCAGTTCTTC	CASYLRNEQFF
TRBV29-1	-	TRBJ2-2	-	TGCAGCGTTGACGCCGGGTTAGACACCGGGGAGCTGTTTTTT	CSVDAGLDTGELFF
TRBV5-4	-	TRBJ1-4	-	TGTGCCAGCAGCCCGGACGGGATACATCCTAATGAAAAACTGTTTTTT	CASSPDGIHPNEKLFF
TRBV6-6	-	TRBJ2-5	-	TGTGCCAGCAACCCGGTGGGGGGAGTGTTGGAGACCCAGTACTTC	CASNPVGGVLETQYF
TRBV7-9	-	TRBJ1-4	-	TGTGCCAGCAGCTTAAGGTCGGAGGGGAATGAAAAACTGTTTTTT	CASSLRSEGNEKLFF
TRBV5-1	-	TRBJ2-1	TRBD1	TGCGCCAGCAGCTTCCGAGGGACAGGGGAAGGCAATGAGCAGCTCTTC	CASSFRGTGEGNEQLF
TRBV6-6	-	TRBJ2-3	-	TGTGCCAGCAGCCCTGGTTGGGACACGCAGTATTTT	CASSPGWDTQYF
TRBV9	-	TRBJ1-2	-	TGTGCCAGCAGCGTAGGGGGTGACTATGGCTACACCTTC	CASSVGGDYGYTF
TRBV27	-	TRBJ1-1	TRBD1	TGTGCCAGCAGTTTATTTGGGACAGGGGCTGACACTGAAGCTTTCTTT	CASSLFGTGADTEAFF
TRBV18	-	TRBJ2-6	-	TGTGCCAGCTCACCCCAACCTGCTTCCTCAGCCTCCTCTGGGGCCAACGTCCTGACTTTC	CASSPQPASSASSGANVLTF
TRBV6-6	-	TRBJ1-2	-	TGTGCCAGCACCCCGGGACTGTGGGGCTATGGCTACACCTTC	CASTPGLWGYGYTF